This T cell receptor beta chain was recovered during a study of cytomegalovirus exposure and HLA in healthy donors (dated by TCRdb to about 2017). Notes on the research overall: An earlier analysis of several hundred of the donors reported approximately 300 Gb of sequence data and 95 million to 120 million unique TCR beta sequences obtained from around 170 million T cells. An early release covering roughly 600 HLA-typed donors comprised 250 to 350 gigabases of sequencing data and tens of millions of unique TCR sequences. Four or five DR-DQ haplotypes were handled as single units for association and clustering, since linkage in the cohort was strong. In a later genetic analysis, genome-wide SNP genotypes for about 55% of the roughly 670 donors were used, and that subset was treated as a discovery cohort. A later analysis re-analyzed previously published TCR beta repertoires from 650 to 800 donors and added high-resolution HLA genotyping to study TCR occurrence patterns. Class I and class II HLA loci were covered by the typing at four-digit resolution. The genetic ancestry cluster associated with self-reported Caucasian donors included roughly 84% of the approximately 430 genotyped donors. An earlier analysis of about 620 of the donors applied high-throughput TCR beta sequencing to assess whether each TCR beta V gene segment acted as functional or pseudogenic. Donor age, sex, ethnicity and CMV serostatus were compiled together with the repertoire data. The aim of the study was to test whether cataloging public T cell receptors could identify signatures of past pathogen exposure. Across about 370 genotyped donors of the cohort, an average of approximately 240,000 unique TCR beta nucleotide sequences per donor were sequenced, and 15% to 20% of those sequences were non-productive. Along with the approximately 650-subject first cohort, a separate validation cohort of approximately 110 different subjects was used. To predict cytomegalovirus infection status, the study brought together high-throughput TCR immunosequencing, statistical association of individual TCRs with disease status, and machine learning. The later analysis used no new phenotypic data to find candidate immune exposures, relying instead on TCR beta sequences and their occurrence across donors. Every repertoire in the discovery cohort had been generated on one and the same sequencing platform. Typing coverage varied by locus: about 620-640 donors for A, B, C, DRB1 and DQB1; 500 to 550 for DQA1; about 590 for DPA1; roughly 450 for DPB1. The T cell repertoires of about 700 subjects were profiled by immunosequencing and related to cytomegalovirus serostatus. The study at large found these results: Correlated functional status among segregating V segments might be attributable to linkage disequilibrium, but an unknown experimental factor could not be ruled out. A later analysis reported that several top co-occurrence clusters appeared linked to parvovirus B19, influenza, CMV and Epstein-Barr virus. A few of the identified cytomegalovirus-associated TCR beta chains were confirmed in vitro to be specific for cytomegalovirus antigens. Broadly in line with IMGT annotations, most TCR beta V segments showed up in productive rearrangements about 87% or about 30% of the time in an earlier analysis of several hundred of the donors. Sequencing depth was assumed to be roughly uniform across donors in the presence/absence analyses, though that assumption may not hold. According to a later analysis, TCR association rates differed among HLA loci, with DRB1 alleles showing the most associated TCRs and HLA-C alleles showing the fewest. A further reported finding was that TCR beta sequences accurately predicted the HLA-A and HLA-B alleles for most subjects in the first cohort. Specific HLA alleles were associated with 15,000 to 20,000 TCR beta sequences at a false discovery rate of 0.05 in a later analysis. Compared with equally common non-associated chains, HLA-associated TCR beta chains in a later analysis were more clonally expanded and had lower generation probabilities. The study gave a list of over 150 TCR beta chains associated with cytomegalovirus. The classifier was reported to diagnose cytomegalovirus status with high specificity and sensitivity in both the original and validation cohorts. Most CMV-associated TCR beta chains appeared to be HLA-restricted in a later analysis, and the HLA associations seemed to be driven largely by CMV exposure. Compared with the 666-donor mean, donors in an Asian-associated ancestry cluster had fewer N-insertions in productive TCRs, according to a later genetic analysis. In this cohort, only TCR beta chains were sequenced, and detectable features were limited by the absence of alpha or paired-chain data. While some public TCRs were present in many individuals, most TCR sequences turned up only very rarely across donors. The only immune exposure information available for the cohort was CMV serostatus. An association between a missense DCLRE1C variant and V-gene and J-gene trimming of TCR beta chains was found in a later genetic analysis and replicated in an independent cohort. The earlier analysis of 587 of the donors excluded over 15 rarely observed V segments, including chromosome 9 orphons, because counts were too low. Strong co-occurrence of HLA alleles, especially DR and DQ, made assigning TCR associations to individual alleles difficult. HLA typing was unavailable for some donors at each locus, so association tests used only the typed subset. A cluster of highly shared sequence variants was judged likely to represent a technical artifact of the sequencing pipeline. Some IMGT-functional V segments, including TRBV6-2 and TRBV6-3, could not be told apart with the 87-base-pair reads, so those segments were excluded. The authors suggested that the approach could potentially be extended to other disease states and immunological phenotypes.

In total, 600 or so healthy bone marrow donors made up the cohort. At the time of sampling, every cohort member was nominally healthy, though immune exposures that went unrecorded were likely present. The donor tested CMV seropositive, placing the donor among the 289 seropositive members of the cohort. A peripheral blood sample was collected from each donor, and TCR beta sequencing was performed on peripheral blood mononuclear cells. The Qiagen DNeasy Blood Extraction Kit was used to extract genomic DNA from the blood cell samples. The library was generated by the immunoSEQ multiplex PCR assay. A mixture of 60 forward primers for TCR Vbeta segments and 13 reverse primers for TCR Jbeta segments was used in the multiplex PCR. The CDR3 region of rearranged TCR beta genes was amplified from genomic DNA with a multiplex PCR assay. On the Illumina HiSeq System, the amplified TCR beta libraries were sequenced as 87-base-pair reads. Turning to the authors' computational methods: A later analysis counted some 80 million unique TCR beta chains across the 670 or so repertoires, and roughly 9.9 million of these chains were shared by at least two donors. A nearest-neighbor algorithm error-corrected the raw reads and collapsed the reads into unique sequences, merging closely related sequences to remove PCR and sequencing errors. Alignment of CDR3 sequences to IMGT reference sequences was used to assign V, D and J gene segments. For a sequence to be retained, a match of at least six nucleotides to both a V gene segment and a J gene segment was required. Rearrangements were called productive when the CDR3 lacked stop codons and stayed in frame with V and J; all others were non-productive. CDR3 was defined according to IMGT convention as the region running from the second conserved V-encoded cysteine to the conserved J-encoded phenylalanine. Sequences without an unambiguous match to a single V gene segment were excluded from the earlier analysis of almost 600 of the donors. An earlier analysis of around 600 of the donors classified V segments as functional when productive rearrangements were above 56.7% and as segregating when the standard deviation between donors was above 5%. To diagnose cytomegalovirus status from the catalog of TCR beta chain sequences, a statistical classification framework was built. In a later analysis, TCR nucleotide sequences were compared against IMGT/GENE-DB human TR gene sequences so that V and J genes could be assigned. The TCRdist pipeline was used in a later analysis to assign CDR3 sequences and most-parsimonious VDJ recombination scenarios. In a later analysis, every TCR beta chain was defined by the combination of its CDR3 amino acid sequence and its V-gene family, and reads without a unique V-gene family were dropped. In a later analysis, approximately 640 highly shared, low-generation-probability nucleotide sequences were removed to address suspected cross-contamination and a sequencing artifact. For each public chain, a later analysis derived a clonal expansion index from normalized ranks of inferred template counts within each repertoire. In a later analysis, generation probabilities were computed with a VDJ recombination model fitted to out-of-frame rearrangements, and the resulting probabilities were checked against IGoR. A later analysis scored TCR-TCR, TCR-HLA and TCR-CMV co-occurrence with hypergeometric tests, applying a repertoire-size bias correction to TCR pairs. False discovery rates were estimated in a later analysis by permuting HLA or CMV assignments 20 times. In a later analysis, co-occurring TCRs were grouped using DBSCAN, and TCRdist sequence similarity was added for clustering within HLA-allele-positive subsets. Co-occurrence clustering excluded repertoires with fewer than 30,000 or more than 120,000 public chains, plus five with anomalous nucleotide sharing. TCRdb took this table from immuneACCESS and kept in-frame rearrangements with V and J called. Such tables lack part of the clones; where checked against another copy, unresolved V genes explain under half of the gap, and the rest is unexplained. The DNA gave D and trimming, while V, J and clone size come from that table. In this sample the table shows 180,000 or so clones, around 80% of which occur a single time. Around 4.1% of the sample lies in the top ten.

Worth noting for this clone: Its cognate antigen has yet to be identified. No clone much larger than this one lies a single base away; base qualities are absent.

Per the germline V gene, SGHTA is the CDR1 and FQGNSA is the CDR2. V loses 5 bases, J loses 3 bases, and the germline ends lie 10 bases apart. The CDR3 sequence holds 13 residues, the cysteine and phenylalanine included. The retained sequence is limited to the CDR3, 39 bases, with the frame set at the first base. The chain was built from TRBV7-2 and TRBJ2-5; no D gene call is confident. The clonotype was recovered from a woman aged 45-65 years in good health and CMV-seropositive. What was sequenced was PBMCs. The CDR3 protein is CASSPNGEETQYF. The sequenced DNA is TGTGCCAGCAGCCCGAACGGTGAAGAGACCCAGTACTTC. With the rest looked up from the reference TRBV7-2 and TRBJ2-5 genes rather than sequenced, the full variable domain is GAGVSQSPSNKVTEKGKDVELRCDPISGHTALYWYRQSLGQGLEFLIYFQGNSAPDKSGLPSDRFSAERTGGSVSTLTIQRTQQEDSAVYLCASSPNGEETQYFGPGTRLLVL.